This T cell receptor (beta chain) originates from a study of blood T cell repertoires in COVID-19. Overall study context: PBMCs, B-cell-depleted T cells, or T cells provided the cDNA or gDNA that made up the material.

This CDR3 spans 13 amino acids. Germline CDR1 reads MNHEY; CDR2 reads SMNVEV (reference sequence). Germline trimming cut 4 bases from V and 11 bases from J; bases unmatched to any gene: 9. As originally analysed: The assay estimated nucleated cells by amplifying reference gene primers. Using immunoSEQ multiplex PCR, the repertoire was profiled, and TCRdb retains in-frame clones only, with some absent. V and J calls and clone size are those listed in that table; D and trimming were worked out from the DNA. The sample lists approximately 46,000 clones, over 75% occurring once. This TCR was recovered from a human donor in a cohort sampled during active COVID-19. The sequencing input was peripheral blood. The chain links TRBV27 to TRBJ1-1; 8 bases map to TRBD1. This CDR3 is CASSWGTGKAAFF. The CDR3 coding sequence is TGTGCCAGCAGTTGGGGGACAGGAAAGGCGGCTTTCTTT.